This TCR beta chain was obtained from a study of blood T cell repertoires in COVID-19. Authors' data handling: The assay estimated nucleated cells by amplifying reference gene primers. Sequenced by immunoSEQ multiplex PCR; TCRdb stores in-frame clones only, minus some. Clone size and V and J calls were adopted from that table, with D and trimming inferred from the DNA. The table includes hundreds of thousands of clones, more than 75% detected once. The origin of this receptor is a woman between 18 and 29 years old who had recovered from COVID-19. The sequencing sample was made of peripheral blood.

The CDR3: CASSMDRGAEAFF. The DNA of the CDR3 is TGTGCCAGCAGTATGGACAGGGGTGCTGAAGCTTTCTTT. This chain uses TRBV2 with TRBJ1-1, with 9 bases aligning to TRBD1. After removal of 5 bases from V and 6 bases from J, the junction contained 4 bases not matched to a gene. The CDR3 totals 13 residues. Germline loops: CDR1 SNHLY, CDR2 FYNNEI.